One sample yielded the 25 T cell receptor beta chains listed below, sequenced in a study of blood T cell repertoires in COVID-19. This table comes from immunoSEQ multiplex PCR, and its TCRdb copy is limited to in-frame clones, with some not included. The sample has about 150,000 clones; 87% are singletons. The sample was peripheral blood. The source of these receptors is a man aged 45-65 years who had recovered from COVID-19.

The chain recombines TRBV13 with TRBJ2-3, with D unresolved. The CDR3 extends over 13 amino acids. The germline V gene has CDR1 PRHDT and CDR2 FYEKMQ (reference sequence). V lost 5 bases and J 6 bases, leaving 12 bases between the germline ends. The CDR3 DNA follows: TGTGCCAGCAGCCCCAGAGGTTCGGATACGCAGTATTTT. It translates to CASSPRGSDTQYF.

This chain connects TRBV15 to TRBJ2-5, with D perhaps matching TRBD2 (5 bases). This CDR3 has 15 amino acids. Germline assignment: CDR1 LNHNV and CDR2 YYDKDF (reference sequence). V lost 0 bases and J 3 bases, leaving 11 bases between the germline ends. Written as DNA, the CDR3 is TGTGCCACCAGCAGAGAAGGCGGGTCCAAAGAGACCCAGTACTTC. It translates to CATSREGGSKETQYF.

Only a few counts were recorded for this clone. CDR3 nucleotide sequence: TGTGCCAGCAGCACCCAGGGAGGGATTTCACCCCTCCACTTT. Translating it yields CASSTQGGISPLHF. The chain couples TRBV7-9 to TRBJ1-6, with TRBD1 as a possible D gene (5 bases). The CDR3 spans 14 residues. Germline V CDR1 and CDR2: SEHNR, FQNEAQ (reference sequence). V lost 5 bases and J 9 bases, leaving 14 bases between the germline ends.

The chain links TRBV2 to TRBJ2-2, with D perhaps TRBD2 (5 bases). The CDR3 spans 15 residues. The V end lost 4 bases, the J end lost 0 bases, and 9 bases lay between the germline ends. Germline V CDR1 and CDR2: SNHLY, FYNNEI. In nucleotides, the CDR3 is TGTGCCAGCAGTGGACCACTAGCGAACACCGGGGAGCTGTTTTTT. Translated, it gives CASSGPLANTGELFF.

The CDR3 region has the DNA TGTGCCAGCTCACCAACATCTTCCTACGAGCAGTACTTC. Protein sequence: CASSPTSSYEQYF. The J gene is TRBJ2-7, the V gene TRBV18; D not resolved. Trimming stripped 2 bases from V and 1 base from J, with 6 bases between. The CDR3 contains 13 residues. Germline CDR1 reads KGHSH; CDR2 reads LQKENI. The whole variable domain, remainder taken from reference TRBV18 and TRBJ2-7, is NAGVMQNPRHLVRRRGQEARLRCSPMKGHSHVYWYRQLPEEGLKFMVYLQKENIIDESGMPKERFSAEFPKEGPSILRIQQVVRGDSAAYFCASSPTSSYEQYFGPGTRLTVT.

In its sample, this clone was seen a few times. V is TRBV9 and J is TRBJ1-6, with TRBD1 as a possible D gene (6 bases). This CDR3 contains 16 residues. Trimming removed 3 bases from V and 3 bases from J, with 13 bases in between. Germline V lookup: CDR1 SGDLS, CDR2 YYNGEE. The CDR3: CASSAKPGHYNSPLHF. Here the CDR3 DNA reads TGTGCCAGCAGCGCTAAGCCGGGACACTATAATTCACCCCTCCACTTT. Complete variable domain (other parts from reference TRBV9 and TRBJ1-6): DSGVTQTPKHLITATGQRVTLRCSPRSGDLSVYWYQQSLDQGLQFLIQYYNGEERAKGNILERFSAQQFPDLHSELNLSSLELGDSALYFCASSAKPGHYNSPLHFGNGTRLTVT.

As DNA, the CDR3 is TGTGCCAGCAGCGTAGGACTAGCGGGGGGTACTAGCACAGATACGCAGTATTTT. Translated, it gives CASSVGLAGGTSTDTQYF. The V and J genes are TRBV9 and TRBJ2-3; 13 bases are a match to TRBD2. The germline V gene encodes CDR1 SGDLS and CDR2 YYNGEE. This CDR3 is built from 18 residues. V lost 0 bases and J lost 0; bases outside the gene matches: 4.

This chain uses TRBV5-1 with TRBJ2-3, with TRBD1 matching over 9 bases. V dropped 6 bases and J dropped 1; count of bases not matched to a gene: 3. CDR1 and CDR2 from the germline V gene are SGHRS and YFSETQ. This CDR3 spans 14 amino acids. CDR3 DNA: TGCGCCAGCACTAGGACAGGGGGCACAGATACGCAGTATTTT. Protein sequence: CASTRTGGTDTQYF.

The chain is built from TRBV4-3 and TRBJ2-7; 8 bases line up with TRBD2. Germline V gene lookup returns CDR1 LGHNA and CDR2 YSLEER. With V trimmed by 0 bases and J by 3 bases, 4 bases remained unmatched. CDR3 length equals 15 residues. Written as DNA, the CDR3 is TGCGCCAGCAGCCAAGATCGGGGGGGCATCTACGAGCAGTACTTC. As protein: CASSQDRGGIYEQYF.

The gene calls are TRBV11-2 and TRBJ2-1; 16 bases align to TRBD2. This CDR3 is built from 17 residues. CDR1 and CDR2 from the germline V gene are SGHAT and FQNNGV. V lost 5 bases, J lost 8 bases, and 9 bases stayed unmatched. CDR3 nucleotides: TGTGCCAGCAGCCCGGCCTCGGGACTAGCGGGGGGGTATGAGCAGTTCTTC. The encoded protein is CASSPASGLAGGYEQFF.

V is TRBV5-6 and J is TRBJ1-2, with TRBD1 matching 12 bases. The CDR3 is 15 amino acids. V lost 7 bases and J lost 7; bases outside the gene matches: 11. Looked up from germline, CDR1 is SGHDT and CDR2 is YYEEEE. CDR3 residues: CASGKPGQGAFGYTF. The DNA for the CDR3 is TGTGCCAGCGGCAAACCGGGACAGGGGGCTTTTGGCTACACCTTC.

V and J are TRBV7-9 and TRBJ1-4; 9 bases fit TRBD1. V was clipped by 5 bases and J by 4 bases; unmatched bases: 11. Germline CDR1 SEHNR, CDR2 FQNEAQ (reference sequence). The CDR3 length is 17 residues. The CDR3 DNA reads TGTGCCAGCAGCGCATGGGCCGGGACAGGGATTAATGAAAAACTGTTTTTT. It yields the protein CASSAWAGTGINEKLFF. The entire variable domain, with the rest obtained from reference TRBV7-9 and TRBJ1-4, is as follows: DTGVSQNPRHKITKRGQNVTFRCDPISEHNRLYWYRQTLGQGPEFLTYFQNEAQLEKSRLLSDRFSAERPKGSFSTLEIQRTEQGDSAMYLCASSAWAGTGINEKLFFGSGTQLSVL.

Comment on this clone: An end of the junction differs from the germline gene, which may be a read error. The rearrangement uses TRBV6-1 and TRBJ2-7, with 9 bases fitting TRBD2. The CDR3 contains 18 residues. From germline, CDR1 is MNHNS and CDR2 SASEGT. Written as DNA, the CDR3 is TGTGCCAGCAGTGAAATTAATGGCGGGGGGGATACCTACTACCAGCAGTACTTC. This codes for CASSEINGGGDTYYQQYF.

This clone was observed a handful of times. The J gene is TRBJ2-1, the V gene TRBV9; 7 bases match TRBD2. J gave up 4 bases and V 0 bases, and 4 bases lay outside the gene matches. The CDR3 consists of 15 residues. Germline V lookup: CDR1 SGDLS, CDR2 YYNGEE. CDR3 sequence: CASSVATGGYNEQFF. CDR3 bases: TGTGCCAGCAGCGTAGCTACCGGGGGGTACAATGAGCAGTTCTTC.

The rearrangement joins TRBV3-1 (or the pseudogene TRBV3-2) to TRBJ1-5, with D possibly TRBD1 on 5 matching bases. CDR1 and CDR2 (germline): LGHDT, YNNKEL (reference sequence). This CDR3 is built from 15 residues. Trimming took 4 bases from V and 1 from J, leaving 11 bases between them. This CDR3 reads CASSRDAGSNQPQHF. For the CDR3, the DNA is TGTGCCAGCAGCCGGGACGCGGGGAGCAATCAGCCCCAGCATTTT.

The chain is built from TRBV3-1 (or the pseudogene TRBV3-2) and TRBJ1-1; 11 positions match TRBD1. CDR1 is LGHDT, CDR2 YNNKEL, per germline (reference sequence). The CDR3 extends over 14 amino acids. Trimming took 6 bases from V and 1 from J; bases not matched to a gene: 1. For the CDR3, the DNA is TGTGCCAGCAGGGGACAGGGGGGGAACACTGAAGCTTTCTTT. It specifies CASRGQGGNTEAFF.

The V and J genes are TRBV14 and TRBJ2-3, with 11 bases that match TRBD1. Per germline, CDR1 SGHDN and CDR2 FVKESK. V shed 4 bases, J shed 8 bases, and the junction held 11 bases outside the gene matches. The CDR3 sequence is 16 residues long. The CDR3 DNA reads as TGTGCCAGCAGCCGACTTACGGACAGGGGGCAGGGTACGCAGTATTTT. Translated, it gives CASSRLTDRGQGTQYF.

The chain combines TRBV18 with TRBJ2-5, with 8 nucleotides matching TRBD2. The germline V gene has CDR1 KGHSH and CDR2 LQKENI. The CDR3 extends over 14 amino acids. The V segment lost 1 base and the J segment 3 bases; nucleotides outside the gene matches: 1. In DNA, the CDR3 is TGTGCCAGCTCACCACAACTAGCGGAAGAGACCCAGTACTTC. Amino acid sequence: CASSPQLAEETQYF. Full variable domain (missing parts from reference TRBV18 and TRBJ2-5): NAGVMQNPRHLVRRRGQEARLRCSPMKGHSHVYWYRQLPEEGLKFMVYLQKENIIDESGMPKERFSAEFPKEGPSILRIQQVVRGDSAAYFCASSPQLAEETQYFGPGTRLLVL.

In its sample, this clone was seen a few times. The rearrangement links TRBV5-1 to TRBJ1-2; TRBD1 matches at 7 bases. Germline assignment: CDR1 SGHRS and CDR2 YFSETQ. Trimming cost V 5 bases and J 2 bases; bases outside gene matches: 12. The CDR3 runs to 16 residues. CDR3 protein: CASSLFGQEINYGYTF. The CDR3 DNA sequence: TGCGCCAGCAGTCTATTCGGACAGGAGATCAACTATGGCTACACCTTC. The full variable domain, rest sourced from reference TRBV5-1 and TRBJ1-2, is KAGVTQTPRYLIKTRGQQVTLSCSPISGHRSVSWYQQTPGQGLQFLFEYFSETQRNKGNFPGRFSGRQFSNSRSEMNVSTLELGDSALYLCASSLFGQEINYGYTFGSGTRLTVV.

Here the CDR3 reads CAWSLPGQGVTPQHF. The CDR3 region has the DNA TGTGCCTGGAGCCTACCGGGACAGGGAGTGACGCCCCAGCATTTT. V usage is TRBV30 and J usage is TRBJ1-5; TRBD1 agrees at 9 bases. Germline V CDR1 and CDR2: GTSNPN, SVGIG (reference sequence). The junction had 12 bases not matched to a gene; V was cut back by 3 bases and J by 9 bases. This CDR3 contains 15 residues.

The J gene is TRBJ1-2, the V gene TRBV5-1; D is possibly TRBD1 (5 bases). The CDR3 covers 15 residues. V shed 3 bases and J shed 3 bases, with 15 bases lying between them. Germline V gene sequence: CDR1 SGHRS, CDR2 YFSETQ. In DNA form, the CDR3 reads TGCGCCAGCAGCTCCACGTCGAAAGGGGACTATGGCTACACCTTC. Translated, it gives CASSSTSKGDYGYTF.

The chain links TRBV3-1 (or the pseudogene TRBV3-2) to TRBJ2-5, with D perhaps matching TRBD1 (6 bases). V was pared by 0 bases and J by 5 bases, with 13 bases between. The germline V gene has CDR1 LGHDT and CDR2 YNNKEL (reference sequence). CDR3 length equals 15 residues. CDR3 loop: CASSQEGRGMETQYF. CDR3 nucleotide sequence: TGTGCCAGCAGCCAAGAGGGCAGGGGAATGGAGACCCAGTACTTC.

J is TRBJ2-4 and V is TRBV6-1; TRBD1 matches 9 bases. The CDR3 is 14 amino acids. CDR1 and CDR2 (germline): MNHNS, SASEGT. The junction had 3 bases not matched to a gene; V was cut back by 3 bases and J by 6 bases. In DNA, the CDR3 is TGTGCCAGCAGTGAGAAGGGACAGGGAAACATTCAGTACTTC. It encodes CASSEKGQGNIQYF.

The sample holds one count of this clone. J is TRBJ2-7 and V is TRBV2; 8 nucleotides match TRBD2. CDR3 length: 14 amino acids. Germline loops: CDR1 SNHLY, CDR2 FYNNEI. The ends lost 5 bases at V and 5 bases at J; junction bases unmatched: 8. CDR3 bases: TGTGCCAGCAGTCCGGGACTAGTGATCCACGAGCAGTACTTC. The encoded protein is CASSPGLVIHEQYF.

This clone was seen once. V is TRBV2 and J is TRBJ1-4; 8 bases line up with TRBD1. The CDR3 is 14 amino acids. Per germline, CDR1 SNHLY and CDR2 FYNNEI. The ends lost 10 bases at V and 0 bases at J; junction bases unmatched: 4. Here the CDR3 DNA reads TGTGCCACCCAACAGGGGGCAACTAATGAAAAACTGTTTTTT. It specifies CATQQGATNEKLFF.